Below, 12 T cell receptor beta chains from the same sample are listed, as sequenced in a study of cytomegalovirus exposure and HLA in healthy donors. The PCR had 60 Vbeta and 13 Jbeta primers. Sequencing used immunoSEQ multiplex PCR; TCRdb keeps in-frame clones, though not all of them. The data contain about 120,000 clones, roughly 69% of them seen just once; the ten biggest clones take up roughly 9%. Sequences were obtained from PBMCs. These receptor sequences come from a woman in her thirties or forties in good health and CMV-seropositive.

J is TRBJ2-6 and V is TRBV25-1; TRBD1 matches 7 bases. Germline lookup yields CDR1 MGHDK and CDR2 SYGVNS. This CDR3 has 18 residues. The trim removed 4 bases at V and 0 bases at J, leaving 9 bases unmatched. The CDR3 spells CASSGRTGQSSGANVLTF. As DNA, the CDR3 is TGTGCCAGCAGTGGACGGACAGGTCAGTCCTCTGGGGCCAACGTCCTGACTTTC.

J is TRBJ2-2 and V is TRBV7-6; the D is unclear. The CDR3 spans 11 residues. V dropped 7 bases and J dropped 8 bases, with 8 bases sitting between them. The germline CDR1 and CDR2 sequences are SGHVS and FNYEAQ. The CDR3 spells CASTSSGELFF. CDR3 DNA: TGTGCCAGCACCTCGTCTGGGGAGCTGTTTTTT.

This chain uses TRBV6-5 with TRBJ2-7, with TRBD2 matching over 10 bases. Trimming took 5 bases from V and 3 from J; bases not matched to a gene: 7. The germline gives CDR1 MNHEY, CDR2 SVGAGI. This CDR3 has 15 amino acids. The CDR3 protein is CASSPLAGENYEQYF. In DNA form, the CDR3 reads TGTGCCAGCAGTCCTCTAGCGGGAGAGAACTACGAGCAGTACTTC.

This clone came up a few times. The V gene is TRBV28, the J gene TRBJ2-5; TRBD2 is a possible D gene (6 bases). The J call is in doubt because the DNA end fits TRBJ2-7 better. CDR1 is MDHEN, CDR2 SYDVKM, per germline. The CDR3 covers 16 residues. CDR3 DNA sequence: TGTGCCAGCAGTCCGTCTAAGTGGGGGGTAATATACGAGCAGTACTTC. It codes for CASSPSKWGVIYEQYF.

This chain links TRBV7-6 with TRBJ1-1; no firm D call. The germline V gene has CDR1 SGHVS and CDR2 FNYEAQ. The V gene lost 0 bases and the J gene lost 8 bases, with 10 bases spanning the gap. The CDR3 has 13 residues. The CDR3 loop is CASSLAPAGEAFF. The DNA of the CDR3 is TGTGCCAGCAGCTTAGCGCCGGCGGGGGAAGCTTTCTTT. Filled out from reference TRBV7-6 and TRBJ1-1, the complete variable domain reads GAGVSQSPRYKVTKRGQDVALRCDPISGHVSLYWYRQALGQGPEFLTYFNYEAQQDKSGLPNDRFSAERPEGSISTLTIQRTEQRDSAMYRCASSLAPAGEAFFGQGTRLTVV.

The CDR3 region is CATKEGLAGVPSYNEQFF. The CDR3 DNA is TGTGCCACGAAGGAAGGGCTAGCGGGAGTTCCCTCCTACAATGAGCAGTTCTTC. The chain joins TRBV2 to TRBJ2-1, with 10 bases lining up with TRBD2. The CDR3 loop spans 18 amino acids. The ends lost 10 bases at V and 0 bases at J; junction bases unmatched: 15. Germline CDR1 SNHLY, CDR2 FYNNEI.

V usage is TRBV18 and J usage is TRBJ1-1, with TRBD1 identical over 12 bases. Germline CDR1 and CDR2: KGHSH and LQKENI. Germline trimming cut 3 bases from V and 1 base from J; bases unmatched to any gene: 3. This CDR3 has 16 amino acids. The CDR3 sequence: CASSPGQGAGNTEAFF. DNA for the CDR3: TGTGCCAGCTCACCGGGACAGGGGGCTGGGAACACTGAAGCTTTCTTT.

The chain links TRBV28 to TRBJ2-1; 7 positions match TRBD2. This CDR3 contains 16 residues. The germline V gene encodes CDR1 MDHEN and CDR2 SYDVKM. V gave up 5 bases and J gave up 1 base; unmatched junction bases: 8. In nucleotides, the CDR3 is TGTGCCAGCAGTCCGTCTAGCGGACGGTCCTACAATGAGCAGTTCTTC. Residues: CASSPSSGRSYNEQFF.

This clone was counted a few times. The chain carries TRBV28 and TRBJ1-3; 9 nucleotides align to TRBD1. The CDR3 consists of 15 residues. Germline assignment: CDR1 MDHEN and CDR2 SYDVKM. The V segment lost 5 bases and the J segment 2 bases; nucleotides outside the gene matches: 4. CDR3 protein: CASSAHRGPGNTIYF. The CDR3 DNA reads TGTGCCAGCAGTGCCCACAGGGGGCCTGGAAACACCATATATTTT. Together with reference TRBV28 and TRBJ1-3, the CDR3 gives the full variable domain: DVKVTQSSRYLVKRTGEKVFLECVQDMDHENMFWYRQDPGLGLRLIYFSYDVKMKEKGDIPEGYSVSREKKERFSLILESASTNQTSMYLCASSAHRGPGNTIYFGEGSWLTVV.

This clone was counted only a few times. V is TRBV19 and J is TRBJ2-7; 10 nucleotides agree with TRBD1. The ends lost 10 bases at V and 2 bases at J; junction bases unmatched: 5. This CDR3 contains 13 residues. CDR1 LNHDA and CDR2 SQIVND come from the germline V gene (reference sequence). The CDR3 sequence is CATGQGETYEQYF. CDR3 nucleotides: TGTGCCACTGGACAGGGGGAGACCTACGAGCAGTACTTC.

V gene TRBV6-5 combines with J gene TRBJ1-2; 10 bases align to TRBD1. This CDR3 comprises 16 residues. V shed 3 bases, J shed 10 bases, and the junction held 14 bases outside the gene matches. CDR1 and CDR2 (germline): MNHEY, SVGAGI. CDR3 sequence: CASSYSLLRDRGNYTF. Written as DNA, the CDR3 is TGTGCCAGCAGTTATTCCTTGCTCCGGGACAGGGGTAACTACACCTTC.

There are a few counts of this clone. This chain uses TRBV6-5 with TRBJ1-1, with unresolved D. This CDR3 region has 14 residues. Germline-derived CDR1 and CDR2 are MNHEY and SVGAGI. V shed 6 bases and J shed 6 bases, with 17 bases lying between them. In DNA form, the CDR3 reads TGTGCCAGCAGCGATGGGTATCTAGAGGCTGAAGCTTTCTTT. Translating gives CASSDGYLEAEAFF.